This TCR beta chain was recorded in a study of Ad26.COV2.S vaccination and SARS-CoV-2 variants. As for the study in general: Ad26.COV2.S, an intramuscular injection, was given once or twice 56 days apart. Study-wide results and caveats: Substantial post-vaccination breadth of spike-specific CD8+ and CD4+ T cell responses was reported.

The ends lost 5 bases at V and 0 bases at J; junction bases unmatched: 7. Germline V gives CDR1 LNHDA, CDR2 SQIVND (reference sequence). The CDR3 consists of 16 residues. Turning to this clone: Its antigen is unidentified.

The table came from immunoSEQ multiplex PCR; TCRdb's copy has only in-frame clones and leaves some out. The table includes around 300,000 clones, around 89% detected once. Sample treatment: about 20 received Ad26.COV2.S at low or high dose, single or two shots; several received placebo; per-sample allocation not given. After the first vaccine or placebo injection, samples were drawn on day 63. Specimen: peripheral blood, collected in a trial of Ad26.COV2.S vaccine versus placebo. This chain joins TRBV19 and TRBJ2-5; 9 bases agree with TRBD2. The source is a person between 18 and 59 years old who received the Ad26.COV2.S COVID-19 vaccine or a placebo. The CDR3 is CASSQSGGPNQETQYF. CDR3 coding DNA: TGTGCCAGTAGTCAAAGCGGGGGGCCTAACCAAGAGACCCAGTACTTC. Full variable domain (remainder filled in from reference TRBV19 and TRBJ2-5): DGGITQSPKYLFRKEGQNVTLSCEQNLNHDAMYWYRQDPGQGLRLIYYSQIVNDFQKGDIAEGYSVSREKKESFPLTVTSAQKNPTAFYLCASSQSGGPNQETQYFGPGTRLLVL.